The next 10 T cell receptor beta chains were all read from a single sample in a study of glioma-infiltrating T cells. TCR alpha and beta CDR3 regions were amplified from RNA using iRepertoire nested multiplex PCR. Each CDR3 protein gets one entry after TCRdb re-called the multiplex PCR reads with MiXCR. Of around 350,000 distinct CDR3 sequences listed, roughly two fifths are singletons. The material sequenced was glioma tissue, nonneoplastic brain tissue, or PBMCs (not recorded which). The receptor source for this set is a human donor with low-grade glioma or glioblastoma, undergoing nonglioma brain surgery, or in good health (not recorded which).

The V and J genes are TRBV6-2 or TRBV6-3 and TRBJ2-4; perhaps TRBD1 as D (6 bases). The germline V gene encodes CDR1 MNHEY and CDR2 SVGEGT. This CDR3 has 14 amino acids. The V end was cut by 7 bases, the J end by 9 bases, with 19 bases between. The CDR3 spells CASIEGVRPGIQYF. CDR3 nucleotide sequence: TGTGCCAGCATCGAGGGGGTCCGTCCCGGCATTCAGTACTTC.

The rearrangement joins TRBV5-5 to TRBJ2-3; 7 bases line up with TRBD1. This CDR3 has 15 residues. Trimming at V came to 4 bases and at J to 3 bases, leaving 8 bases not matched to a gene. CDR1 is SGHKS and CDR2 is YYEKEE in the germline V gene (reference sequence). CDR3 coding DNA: TGTGCCAGCAGCCGAGGGGGCAGGGAAACAGATACGCAGTATTTT. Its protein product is CASSRGGRETDTQYF.

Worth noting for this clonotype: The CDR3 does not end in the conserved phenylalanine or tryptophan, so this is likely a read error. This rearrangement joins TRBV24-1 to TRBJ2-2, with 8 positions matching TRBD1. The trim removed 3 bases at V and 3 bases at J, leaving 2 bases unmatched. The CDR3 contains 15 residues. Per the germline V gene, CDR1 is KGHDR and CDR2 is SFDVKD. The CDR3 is CATSDMDRDTGELFS. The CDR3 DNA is TGTGCCACCAGTGATATGGACAGGGACACCGGGGAGCTGTTTTCT.

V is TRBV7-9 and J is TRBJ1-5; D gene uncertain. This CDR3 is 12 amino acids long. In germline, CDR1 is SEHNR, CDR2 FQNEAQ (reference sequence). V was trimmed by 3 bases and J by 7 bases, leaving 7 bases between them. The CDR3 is CASSFTGQPQHF. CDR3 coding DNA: TGTGCCAGCAGCTTCACTGGGCAGCCCCAGCATTTT.

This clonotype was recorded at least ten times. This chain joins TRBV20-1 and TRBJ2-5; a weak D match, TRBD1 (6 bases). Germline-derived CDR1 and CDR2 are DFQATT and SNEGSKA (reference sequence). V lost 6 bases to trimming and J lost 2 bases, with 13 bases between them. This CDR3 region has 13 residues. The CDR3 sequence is CSAVRDIQETQYF. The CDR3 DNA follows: TGCAGTGCCGTCCGGGACATACAAGAGACCCAGTACTTC.

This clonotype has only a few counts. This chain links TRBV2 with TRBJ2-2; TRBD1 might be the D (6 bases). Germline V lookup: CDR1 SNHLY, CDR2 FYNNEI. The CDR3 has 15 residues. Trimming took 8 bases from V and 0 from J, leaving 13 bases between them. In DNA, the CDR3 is TGTGCCAGCGTCCGAGGGGGAGCGAACACCGGGGAGCTGTTTTTT. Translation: CASVRGGANTGELFF.

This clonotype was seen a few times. CDR3 amino acids: CASSLRLGRGQETQYF. The CDR3 nucleotides are TGTGCCAGCAGCTTAAGACTAGGTAGGGGCCAAGAGACCCAGTACTTC. V gene TRBV7-9 combines with J gene TRBJ2-5; tentatively, D is TRBD2 (6 bases). The germline gives CDR1 SEHNR, CDR2 FQNEAQ (reference sequence). The CDR3 contains 16 residues. Trimming removed 2 bases from V and 1 base from J, with 14 bases in between. The full variable domain, with the rest looked up from reference TRBV7-9 and TRBJ2-5, is DTGVSQNPRHKITKRGQNVTFRCDPISEHNRLYWYRQTLGQGPEFLTYFQNEAQLEKSRLLSDRFSAERPKGSFSTLEIQRTEQGDSAMYLCASSLRLGRGQETQYFGPGTRLLVL.

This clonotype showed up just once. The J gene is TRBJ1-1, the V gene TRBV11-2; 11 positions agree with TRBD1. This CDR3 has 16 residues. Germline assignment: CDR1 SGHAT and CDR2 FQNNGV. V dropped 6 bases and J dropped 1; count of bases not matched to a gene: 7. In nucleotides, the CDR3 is TGTGCCAGCAGGTTGGGACAGGGGGGGCAGAACACTGAAGCTTTCTTT. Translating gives CASRLGQGGQNTEAFF.

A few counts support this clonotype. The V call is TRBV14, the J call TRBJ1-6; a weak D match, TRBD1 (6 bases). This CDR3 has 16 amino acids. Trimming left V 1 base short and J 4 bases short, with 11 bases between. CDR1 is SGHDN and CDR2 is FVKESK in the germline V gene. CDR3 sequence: CASSQGGQGYNSPLHF. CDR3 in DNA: TGTGCCAGCAGCCAAGGCGGGCAGGGGTATAATTCACCCCTCCACTTT.

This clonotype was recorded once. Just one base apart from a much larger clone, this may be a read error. The CDR3 DNA reads as TGTGCCAGCAGTTACTCGACTCGTCAAGCGGCTAGCACAGGTACGCAGTATTTT. Residues: CASSYSTRQAASTGTQYF. The chain carries TRBV6-4 and TRBJ2-3; D tentatively reads TRBD1 or TRBD2 (5 bases each). The CDR3 covers 18 residues. Germline CDR1 and CDR2: MRHNA and SNTAGT.